This paragraph reports one T cell receptor beta chain. Method: immunoSEQ multiplex PCR; TCRdb's copy keeps in-frame clones and lacks some. The repertoire has 45,000 to 55,000 clones, roughly 94% of them found once; the top ten carry approximately 0.22%. These data are taken from a study of technical replicates of blood from a handful of donors. There are 15 residues in the CDR3. Germline V gene sequence: CDR1 SGHRS, CDR2 YFSETQ. The trim removed 1 base at V and 5 bases at J, leaving 4 bases unmatched. The V gene is TRBV5-1, the J gene TRBJ2-1, with 9 bases fitting TRBD2. This TCR came from a human donor in good health. Source material: T cells isolated from PBMCs. CDR3 DNA: TGCGCCAGCAGCTTGTTGGCGGGGGGGAACAATGAGCAGTTCTTC. Residues: CASSLLAGGNNEQFF. Variable domain in full (rest from reference TRBV5-1 and TRBJ2-1): KAGVTQTPRYLIKTRGQQVTLSCSPISGHRSVSWYQQTPGQGLQFLFEYFSETQRNKGNFPGRFSGRQFSNSRSEMNVSTLELGDSALYLCASSLLAGGNNEQFFGPGTRLTVL.